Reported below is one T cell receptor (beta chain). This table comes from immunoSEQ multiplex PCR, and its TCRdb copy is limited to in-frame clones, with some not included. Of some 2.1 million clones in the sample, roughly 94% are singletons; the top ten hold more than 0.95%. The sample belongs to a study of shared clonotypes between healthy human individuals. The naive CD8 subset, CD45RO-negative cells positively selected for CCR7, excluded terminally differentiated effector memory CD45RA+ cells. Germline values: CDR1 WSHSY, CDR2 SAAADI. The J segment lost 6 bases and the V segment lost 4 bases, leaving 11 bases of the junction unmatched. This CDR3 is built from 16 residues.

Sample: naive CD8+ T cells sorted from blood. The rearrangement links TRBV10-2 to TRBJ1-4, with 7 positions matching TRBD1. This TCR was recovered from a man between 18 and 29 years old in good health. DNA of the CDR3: TGCGCCAGCAGTGGGCCCGTGGGGGGGACAGATGAAAAACTGTTTTTT. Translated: CASSGPVGGTDEKLFF.